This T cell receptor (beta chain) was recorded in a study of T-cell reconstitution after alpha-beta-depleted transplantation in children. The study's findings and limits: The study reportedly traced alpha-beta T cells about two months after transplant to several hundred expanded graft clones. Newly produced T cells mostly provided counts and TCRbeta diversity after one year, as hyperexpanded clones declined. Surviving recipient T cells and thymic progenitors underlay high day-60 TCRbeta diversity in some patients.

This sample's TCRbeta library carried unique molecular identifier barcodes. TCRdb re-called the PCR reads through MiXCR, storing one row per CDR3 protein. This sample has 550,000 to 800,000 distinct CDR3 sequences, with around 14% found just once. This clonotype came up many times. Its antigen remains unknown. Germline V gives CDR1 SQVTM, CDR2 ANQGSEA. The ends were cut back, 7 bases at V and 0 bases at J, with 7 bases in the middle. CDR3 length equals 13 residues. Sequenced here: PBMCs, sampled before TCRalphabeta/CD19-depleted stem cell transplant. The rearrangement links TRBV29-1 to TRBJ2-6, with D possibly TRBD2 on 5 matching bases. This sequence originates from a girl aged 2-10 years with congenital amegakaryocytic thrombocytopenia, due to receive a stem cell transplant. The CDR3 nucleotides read TGCAGCGGAGGGTCCTCTGGGGCCAACGTCCTGACTTTC. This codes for CSGGSSGANVLTF. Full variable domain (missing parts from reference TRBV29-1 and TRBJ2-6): SAVISQKPSRDICQRGTSLTIQCQVDSQVTMMFWYRQQPGQSLTLIATANQGSEATYESGFVIDKFPISRPNLTFSTLTVSNMSPEDSSIYLCSGGSSGANVLTFGAGSRLTVL.